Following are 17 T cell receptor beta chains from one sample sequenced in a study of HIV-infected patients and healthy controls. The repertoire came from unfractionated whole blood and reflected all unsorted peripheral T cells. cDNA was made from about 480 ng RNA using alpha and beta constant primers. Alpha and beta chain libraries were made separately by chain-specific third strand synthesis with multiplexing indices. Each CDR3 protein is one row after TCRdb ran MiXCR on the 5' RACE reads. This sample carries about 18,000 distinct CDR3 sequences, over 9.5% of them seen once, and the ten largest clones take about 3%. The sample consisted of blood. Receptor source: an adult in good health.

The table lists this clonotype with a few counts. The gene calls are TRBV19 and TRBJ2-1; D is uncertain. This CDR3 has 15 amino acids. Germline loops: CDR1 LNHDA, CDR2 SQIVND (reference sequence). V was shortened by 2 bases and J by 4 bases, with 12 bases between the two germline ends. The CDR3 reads CASSIMRLGYNEQFF. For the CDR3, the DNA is TGTGCCAGTAGTATAATGCGCCTAGGGTACAATGAGCAGTTCTTC.

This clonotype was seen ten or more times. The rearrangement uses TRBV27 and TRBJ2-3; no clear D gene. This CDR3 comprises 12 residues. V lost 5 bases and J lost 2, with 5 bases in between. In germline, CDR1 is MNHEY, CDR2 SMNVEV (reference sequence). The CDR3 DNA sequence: TGTGCCAGCAGTACCCTCACAGATACGCAGTATTTT. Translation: CASSTLTDTQYF.

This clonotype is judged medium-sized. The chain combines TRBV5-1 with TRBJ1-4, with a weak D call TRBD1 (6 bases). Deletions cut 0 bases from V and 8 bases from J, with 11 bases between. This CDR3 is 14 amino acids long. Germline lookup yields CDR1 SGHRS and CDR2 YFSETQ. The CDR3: CASSLAGQREKLFF. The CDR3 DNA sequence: TGCGCCAGCAGCTTGGCCGGACAGAGAGAAAAACTGTTTTTT. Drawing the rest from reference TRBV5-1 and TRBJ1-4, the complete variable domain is KAGVTQTPRYLIKTRGQQVTLSCSPISGHRSVSWYQQTPGQGLQFLFEYFSETQRNKGNFPGRFSGRQFSNSRSEMNVSTLELGDSALYLCASSLAGQREKLFFGSGTQLSVL.

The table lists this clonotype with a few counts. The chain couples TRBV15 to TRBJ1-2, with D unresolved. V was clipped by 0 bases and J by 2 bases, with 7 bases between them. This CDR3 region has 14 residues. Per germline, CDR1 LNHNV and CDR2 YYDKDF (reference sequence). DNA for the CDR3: TGTGCCACCAGCAGAGATGTCGGGAACTATGGCTACACCTTC. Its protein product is CATSRDVGNYGYTF. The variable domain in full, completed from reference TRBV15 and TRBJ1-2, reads DAMVIQNPRYQVTQFGKPVTLSCSQTLNHNVMYWYQQKSSQAPKLLFHYYDKDFNNEADTPDNFQSRRPNTSFCFLDIRSPGLGDTAMYLCATSRDVGNYGYTFGSGTRLTVV.

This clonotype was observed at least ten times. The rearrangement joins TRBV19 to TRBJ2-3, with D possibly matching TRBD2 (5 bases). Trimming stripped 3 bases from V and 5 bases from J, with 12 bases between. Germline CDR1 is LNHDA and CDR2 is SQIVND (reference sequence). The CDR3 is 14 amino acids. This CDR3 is CASSMITSVDTQYF. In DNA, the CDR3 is TGTGCCAGTAGTATGATAACTAGTGTAGATACGCAGTATTTT.

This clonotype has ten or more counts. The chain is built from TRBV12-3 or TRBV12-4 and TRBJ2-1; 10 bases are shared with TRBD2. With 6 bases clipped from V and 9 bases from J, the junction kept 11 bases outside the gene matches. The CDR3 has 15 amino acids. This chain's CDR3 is CASSGTRAGGSEQFF. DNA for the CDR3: TGTGCCAGCAGCGGGACGAGAGCGGGAGGGAGTGAGCAGTTCTTC.

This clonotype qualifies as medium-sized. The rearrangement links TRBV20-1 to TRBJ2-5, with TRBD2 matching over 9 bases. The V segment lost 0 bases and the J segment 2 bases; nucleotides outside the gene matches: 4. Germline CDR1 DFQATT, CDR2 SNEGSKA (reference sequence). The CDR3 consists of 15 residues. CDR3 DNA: TGCAGTGCTAGAGATGTAGCGGGGGCTCAAGAGACCCAGTACTTC. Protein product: CSARDVAGAQETQYF.

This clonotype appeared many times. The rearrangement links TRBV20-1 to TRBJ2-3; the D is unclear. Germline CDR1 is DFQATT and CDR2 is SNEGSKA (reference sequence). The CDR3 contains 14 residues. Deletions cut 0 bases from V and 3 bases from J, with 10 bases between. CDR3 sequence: CSARDMRQTDTQYF. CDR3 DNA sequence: TGCAGTGCTAGAGATATGCGGCAAACAGATACGCAGTATTTT.

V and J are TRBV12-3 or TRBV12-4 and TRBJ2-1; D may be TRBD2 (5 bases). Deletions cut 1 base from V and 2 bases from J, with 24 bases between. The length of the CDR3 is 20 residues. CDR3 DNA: TGTGCCAGCAGTTTAGTTGAGGGTACGGCCCAGAGGCCCACCTACAATGAGCAGTTCTTC. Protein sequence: CASSLVEGTAQRPTYNEQFF.

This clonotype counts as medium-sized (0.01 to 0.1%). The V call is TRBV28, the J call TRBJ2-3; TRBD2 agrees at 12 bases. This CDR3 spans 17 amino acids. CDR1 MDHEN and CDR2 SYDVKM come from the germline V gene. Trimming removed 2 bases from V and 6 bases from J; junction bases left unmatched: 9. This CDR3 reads CASSLLAGGVSRDTQYF. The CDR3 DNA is TGTGCCAGCAGTTTACTAGCGGGAGGGGTATCACGGGATACGCAGTATTTT.

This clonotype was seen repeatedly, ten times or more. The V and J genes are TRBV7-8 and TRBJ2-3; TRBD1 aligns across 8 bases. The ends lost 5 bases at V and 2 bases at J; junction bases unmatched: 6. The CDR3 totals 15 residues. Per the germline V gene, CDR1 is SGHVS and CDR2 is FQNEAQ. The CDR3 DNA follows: TGTGCCAGCAGCCCCGGACAGGGCTACACAGATACGCAGTATTTT. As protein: CASSPGQGYTDTQYF.

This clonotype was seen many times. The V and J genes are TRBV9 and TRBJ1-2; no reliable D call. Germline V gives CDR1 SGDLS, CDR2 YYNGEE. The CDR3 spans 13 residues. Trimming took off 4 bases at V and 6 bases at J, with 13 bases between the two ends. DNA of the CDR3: TGTGCCAGCAGCTCCCGGACCGCGCATGGCTACACCTTC. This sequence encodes CASSSRTAHGYTF.

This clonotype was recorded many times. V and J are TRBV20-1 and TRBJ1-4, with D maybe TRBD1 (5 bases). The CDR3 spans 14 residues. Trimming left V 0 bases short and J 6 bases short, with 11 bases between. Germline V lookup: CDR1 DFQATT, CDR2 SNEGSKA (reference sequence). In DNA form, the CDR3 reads TGCAGTGCTAGAGATGGGCGAGGGGATGAAAAACTGTTTTTT. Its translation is CSARDGRGDEKLFF.

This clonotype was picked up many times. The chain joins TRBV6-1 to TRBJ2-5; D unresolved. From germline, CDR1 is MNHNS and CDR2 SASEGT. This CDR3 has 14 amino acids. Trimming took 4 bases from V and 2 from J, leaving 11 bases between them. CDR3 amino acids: CASSVNSAQETQYF. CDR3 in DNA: TGTGCCAGCAGTGTGAACTCGGCGCAAGAGACCCAGTACTTC.

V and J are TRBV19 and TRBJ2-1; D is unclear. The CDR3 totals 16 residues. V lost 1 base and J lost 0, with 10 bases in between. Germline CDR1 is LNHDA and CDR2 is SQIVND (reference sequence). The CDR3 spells CASSIGGIRSYNEQFF. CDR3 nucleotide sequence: TGTGCCAGTAGTATAGGAGGAATCCGCTCCTACAATGAGCAGTTCTTC.

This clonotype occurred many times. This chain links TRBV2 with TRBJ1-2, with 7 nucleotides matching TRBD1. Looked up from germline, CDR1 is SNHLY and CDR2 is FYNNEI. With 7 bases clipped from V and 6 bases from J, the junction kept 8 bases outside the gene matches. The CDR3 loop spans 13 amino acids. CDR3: CASTLGTGDGYTF. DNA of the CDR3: TGTGCCAGCACCCTGGGAACAGGGGATGGCTACACCTTC.

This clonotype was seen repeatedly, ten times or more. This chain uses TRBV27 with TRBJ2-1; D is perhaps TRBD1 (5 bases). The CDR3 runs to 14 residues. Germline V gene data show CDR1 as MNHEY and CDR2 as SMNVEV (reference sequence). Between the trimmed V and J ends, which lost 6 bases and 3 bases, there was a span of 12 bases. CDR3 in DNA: TGTGCCAGCAGCCCGCAGGGCTACTACAATGAGCAGTTCTTC. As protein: CASSPQGYYNEQFF.